A single sample is the source of the 14 T cell receptor beta chains below, sequenced in a study of T cells in localized non-small cell lung cancer. Repertoires were generated with immunoSEQ multiplex PCR, while TCRdb's copy carries only in-frame clones and drops some. The table lists about 10,000 clones, around 90% of them singletons, with about a sixth in the top ten. The sequences come from peripheral blood, collected before any cancer treatment. The receptors stem from a male donor aged 60 or older with stage III squamous cell lung carcinoma.

This sequence joins TRBV28 and TRBJ1-5; D possibly corresponds to TRBD1 (5 bases). This CDR3 spans 15 amino acids. Germline assignment: CDR1 MDHEN and CDR2 SYDVKM. Trimming stripped 3 bases from V and 3 bases from J, with 12 bases between. The CDR3 sequence: CASSFEPRVNQPQHF. In DNA form, the CDR3 reads TGTGCCAGCAGTTTTGAACCCAGGGTCAATCAGCCCCAGCATTTT.

CDR3 sequence reads: CASSPGRGRLAKNIQYF. CDR3 in DNA: TGTGCCAGCAGTCCAGGCCGTGGCAGACTAGCCAAAAACATTCAGTACTTC. The chain combines TRBV7-2 with TRBJ2-4; D is uncertain. CDR1 and CDR2 (germline): SGHTA, FQGNSA. V lost 6 bases to trimming and J lost 0 bases, with 18 bases between them. CDR3 length equals 17 residues.

The chain links TRBV7-2 to TRBJ1-2; the D is unclear. The V and J ends lost 3 bases and 0 bases respectively, with 8 bases between them. The CDR3 has 14 residues. Germline V gene sequence: CDR1 SGHTA, CDR2 FQGNSA. DNA for the CDR3: TGTGCCAGCAGCTTGGGGTTTACTAACTATGGCTACACCTTC. Encoded protein: CASSLGFTNYGYTF.

This clone was counted once. The V gene is TRBV5-1, the J gene TRBJ1-1, with TRBD1 identical over 7 bases. The CDR3 sequence is 19 residues long. V was clipped by 2 bases and J by 3 bases; unmatched bases: 19. Germline V gene data show CDR1 as SGHRS and CDR2 as YFSETQ. The CDR3 reads CASSFILRTGGGGDTEAFF. The CDR3 DNA is TGCGCCAGCAGCTTCATACTTCGGACAGGCGGCGGAGGGGACACTGAAGCTTTCTTT.

The CDR3 spells CASSSLLTEVGNEQFF. DNA for the CDR3: TGTGCCAGCTCCTCCCTATTGACAGAAGTGGGCAATGAGCAGTTCTTC. This rearrangement joins TRBV18 to TRBJ2-1, with D tentatively TRBD1 (5 bases). V lost 6 bases and J 6 bases, leaving 21 bases between the germline ends. Per the germline V gene, CDR1 is KGHSH and CDR2 is LQKENI. The CDR3 consists of 16 residues. The full variable domain, completed using reference TRBV18 and TRBJ2-1, is NAGVMQNPRHLVRRRGQEARLRCSPMKGHSHVYWYRQLPEEGLKFMVYLQKENIIDESGMPKERFSAEFPKEGPSILRIQQVVRGDSAAYFCASSSLLTEVGNEQFFGPGTRLTVL.

The rearrangement uses TRBV19 and TRBJ2-2; no firm D call. CDR3 length equals 14 residues. V lost 5 bases and J lost 5, with 12 bases in between. Germline V CDR1 and CDR2: LNHDA, SQIVND (reference sequence). This chain's CDR3 is CASSLGWGTGELFF. In DNA form, the CDR3 reads TGTGCCAGTAGTCTAGGGTGGGGAACCGGGGAGCTGTTTTTT. The full variable domain, its missing parts supplied by reference TRBV19 and TRBJ2-2, is DGGITQSPKYLFRKEGQNVTLSCEQNLNHDAMYWYRQDPGQGLRLIYYSQIVNDFQKGDIAEGYSVSREKKESFPLTVTSAQKNPTAFYLCASSLGWGTGELFFGEGSRLTVL.

This clone is a singleton in its sample. The chain combines TRBV5-6 with TRBJ2-5; the match to TRBD1 covers 9 bases. Germline CDR1 SGHDT, CDR2 YYEEEE. With 4 bases clipped from V and 4 bases from J, the junction kept 8 bases outside the gene matches. The CDR3 has 15 residues. The CDR3 spells CASSMPGQGVETQYF. CDR3 DNA: TGTGCCAGCAGCATGCCGGGACAGGGAGTAGAGACCCAGTACTTC. Variable domain in full (rest from reference TRBV5-6 and TRBJ2-5): DAGVTQSPTHLIKTRGQQVTLRCSPKSGHDTVSWYQQALGQGPQFIFQYYEEEERQRGNFPDRFSGHQFPNYSSELNVNALLLGDSALYLCASSMPGQGVETQYFGPGTRLLVL.

The chain links TRBV19 to TRBJ1-1; no firm D call. The V and J ends lost 1 base and 0 bases respectively, with 9 bases between them. The CDR3 is 15 amino acids. Germline V gene data show CDR1 as LNHDA and CDR2 as SQIVND (reference sequence). The CDR3 region is CASSIGALVNTEAFF. The CDR3 nucleotides are TGTGCCAGTAGTATAGGTGCATTGGTGAACACTGAAGCTTTCTTT.

This clone was detected a few times. CDR3 nucleotide sequence: TGTGCCAGCAGCTTATCTGATCGCGAGCAGTACTTC. Its protein product is CASSLSDREQYF. The V and J genes are TRBV11-2 and TRBJ2-7; D uncertain. The CDR3 runs 12 residues. The germline gives CDR1 SGHAT, CDR2 FQNNGV. V was cut by 2 bases and J by 6 bases, with 8 bases left in between. Using reference TRBV11-2 and TRBJ2-7 for the parts outside the CDR3, the full variable domain is EAGVAQSPRYKIIEKRQSVAFWCNPISGHATLYWYQQILGQGPKLLIQFQNNGVVDDSQLPKDRFSAERLKGVDSTLKIQPAKLEDSAVYLCASSLSDREQYFGPGTRLTVT.

A single count supports this clone. The chain employs TRBV7-3 and TRBJ2-7; 12 nucleotides align to TRBD2. Per germline, CDR1 SGHTA and CDR2 FQGTGA. Germline trimming cut 5 bases from V and 6 bases from J; bases unmatched to any gene: 8. The CDR3 consists of 15 residues. The CDR3 spells CASSRPSGGAPEQYF. The CDR3 bases are TGTGCCAGCAGCCGCCCTAGCGGGGGGGCCCCCGAGCAGTACTTC.

This clone has just a few counts. This chain links TRBV4-2 with TRBJ2-2; 8 positions agree with TRBD2. J was trimmed by 1 base and V by 4 bases; bases with no gene match: 14. This CDR3 contains 19 residues. CDR1 is LGHNA and CDR2 is YNFKEQ in the germline V gene. In nucleotides, the CDR3 is TGTGCCAGCAGCCCCGGGGAGTCGAGCGGGGGACTGAACACCGGGGAGCTGTTTTTT. Its translation is CASSPGESSGGLNTGELFF.

The CDR3 region has the DNA TGTGCCAGCAGACAGGGGAACAACAATGAGCAGTTCTTC. The encoded protein is CASRQGNNNEQFF. The chain couples TRBV6-4 to TRBJ2-1; 7 nucleotides match TRBD1. V lost 6 bases and J lost 5; bases outside the gene matches: 4. The CDR3 spans 13 residues. The germline gives CDR1 MRHNA, CDR2 SNTAGT.

CDR3 bases: TGTGCCAGCAGCTTGTCGGACAGGGATAATGAGCAGTTCTTC. It yields the protein CASSLSDRDNEQFF. The genes are TRBV5-4 and TRBJ2-1, with 8 bases fitting TRBD1. Germline V CDR1 and CDR2: SGHNT, YYREEE (reference sequence). V dropped 1 base and J dropped 7; count of bases not matched to a gene: 4. The CDR3 has 14 amino acids.

In its sample, this clone was seen once. The chain employs TRBV10-3 and TRBJ1-5; maybe TRBD1 (5 bases). Germline assignment: CDR1 ENHRY and CDR2 SYGVKD. The germline V and J ends were trimmed by 0 bases and 0 bases, with 6 bases remaining between them. The CDR3 spans 15 residues. The CDR3 nucleotides read TGTGCCATCAGTGAGTCACAGGATAGCAATCAGCCCCAGCATTTT. Translated: CAISESQDSNQPQHF.